This T cell receptor (beta chain) was found in a study of beta chain features in type 1 diabetes. The germline gives CDR1 SNHLY, CDR2 FYNNEI. The CDR3 spans 11 residues. V gave up 5 bases and J gave up 3 bases, with 5 bases separating them. This clone was observed a handful of times. Antigen specificity is unknown. Study-wide results and caveats: TCRB CDR3s were moderately but significantly shorter in Type 1 diabetes patients in all four CD4+ subsets. Here, the possible influence of HLA type (on TCRB rearrangement) remained unresolved.

Sequencing targeted expressed TCRB transcripts, as all isolated RNA had been reverse transcribed. Data came from immunoSEQ multiplex PCR; TCRdb stores just in-frame clones and leaves some out. Among 60,000 or so clones, roughly three fifths were seen once, and the ten largest hold 2% to 2.5%. Sorting with CD45RO/CCR7/CD25/CD127/CD95/CD27 yielded naive, central memory, regulatory and stem-like memory CD4+ cells. This sequence originates from a woman between 18 and 29 years old in good health. The sample taken for sequencing was Tregs from blood. This chain links TRBV2 with TRBJ2-7; no firm D call. The CDR3 protein is CASSRDYEQYF. The CDR3 nucleotides read TGTGCCAGCAGTCGAGACTACGAGCAGTACTTC.